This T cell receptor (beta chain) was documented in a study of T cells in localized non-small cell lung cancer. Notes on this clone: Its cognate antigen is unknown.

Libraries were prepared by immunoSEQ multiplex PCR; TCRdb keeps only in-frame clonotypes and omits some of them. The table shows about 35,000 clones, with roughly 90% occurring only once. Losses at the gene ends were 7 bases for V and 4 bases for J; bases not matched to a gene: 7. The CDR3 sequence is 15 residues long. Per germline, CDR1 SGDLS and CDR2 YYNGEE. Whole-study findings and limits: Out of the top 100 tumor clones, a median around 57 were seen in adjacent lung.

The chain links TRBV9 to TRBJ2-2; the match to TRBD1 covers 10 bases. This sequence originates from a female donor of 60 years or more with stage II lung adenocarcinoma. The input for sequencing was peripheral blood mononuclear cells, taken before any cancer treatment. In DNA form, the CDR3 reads TGTGCCAGCGACAAGACAGGGGGCCCCACCGGGGAGCTGTTTTTT. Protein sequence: CASDKTGGPTGELFF.